The clone carrying this T cell receptor (beta chain) was picked up many times. This sample is part of a study of blood T cells in healthy people across ages. Per the germline V gene, CDR1 is KGHDR and CDR2 is SFDVKD. The CDR3 loop spans 12 amino acids. V was trimmed by 2 bases and J by 5 bases, leaving 4 bases between them. A sample-barcoded 5' primer and a J-beta primer mix were used in a second PCR of roughly 6 to 11 cycles. TCRdb called the 5' RACE reads again in MiXCR, with one record for every CDR3 protein. The table includes around 1,000,000 distinct CDR3 sequences, 35% to 40% detected once. The sample taken for sequencing was blood. This TCR was recovered from a man aged 18 to 30 in good health. This chain connects TRBV24-1 to TRBJ2-3; D gene ambiguous. The CDR3 protein is CATSDSQDTQYF. The CDR3 DNA reads as TGTGCCACCAGTGATTCCCAAGATACGCAGTATTTT.